The entry below describes one T cell receptor beta chain. It has no known antigen specificity. Per-base quality was not reported, and no clone a single base away is much larger than it. This sample is part of a study of patients and donors after allogeneic stem cell transplantation (dated by TCRdb to between 2020 and 2021). From the cysteine up to the phenylalanine, the CDR3 has a length of 15 residues. Solely the CDR3 DNA is kept, with 45 bases framed from the first base. The junction carries 14 bases between V and J, which are trimmed by 0 bases and 8 bases respectively. According to the germline V gene, CDR1 reads SGHRS and CDR2 reads YFSETQ. Receptor amplification or capture employed RT-PCR. TCRdb shows the sequencer as NextSeq 550. The public reads were quality trimmed at Q25 with fastp and then assembled into clones with MiXCR by TCRdb, keeping productive beta chains. Entries are consolidated by CDR3 protein sequence, retaining the most common genes and DNA. The sample yields roughly 940,000 distinct CDR3 sequences; about a sixth were counted once. Under 6.5% of the sample is taken by the ten largest.

The rearranged segments are TRBV5-1 and TRBJ1-4; TRBD1 is perhaps the D gene, given 5 matching bases. Sequencing was done on a sample of blood, either unsorted or a sorted T cell fraction (not recorded which). This receptor was taken from a human donor who was either an allogeneic HSCT recipient or a stem cell or donor lymphocyte infusion donor (not recorded which). It is not recorded whose cells these are; they may come from a transplant donor. The CDR3 protein is CASSLGGARDEKLFF. The DNA sequence is as follows: TGCGCCAGCAGCTTGGGAGGGGCGCGAGACGAAAAACTGTTTTTT.